Listed here is a single TCR beta chain. Antigen specificity is unknown. This sample is part of a study of PD-1 blockade in classical Hodgkin lymphoma. General study findings and limits: Individuals who commenced nivolumab within less than 1 year of ASCT were excluded. With respect to the repertoire differences, their causes, possibly disease activity or prior therapy, remain undefined. By C4D1, CD4+ diversity increased significantly, especially in complete responders.

Clones were sequenced by immunoSEQ multiplex PCR, and TCRdb holds only the in-frame ones, with some missing. The table has some 18,000 clones, over 80% seen once. Relapse after autologous stem cell transplantation occurred in every patient, and brentuximab vedotin exposure varied. Best outcomes ranged across complete response, partial response and progressive disease. This clonotype was obtained from a human donor with classical Hodgkin lymphoma. The sequences come from peripheral blood mononuclear cells (PBMCs), collected at baseline.

CDR3: CASSMDSLYEQYF. In nucleotides, the CDR3 is TGTGCCAGCAGTATGGACAGTCTCTACGAGCAGTACTTC. The V and J genes are TRBV5-6 and TRBJ2-7; the D gene is possibly TRBD1 (6 bases). V lost 5 bases to trimming and J lost 3 bases, with 12 bases between them. In germline, CDR1 is SGHDT, CDR2 YYEEEE. The CDR3 totals 13 residues.